The 25 T cell receptor beta chains given below trace back to one sample, sequenced in a study of blood T cells in healthy people across ages. Then a second PCR, running roughly 7 to 11 cycles, was carried out with a sample-barcoded 5' primer and a J-beta primer mix. MiXCR was run by TCRdb on the 5' RACE reads, yielding one entry per CDR3 protein. Among 700,000 to 950,000 distinct CDR3 sequences, about three fifths were seen once, and the ten largest hold about 20%. The sample consisted of blood. The receptors shown here come from a man younger than 40 in good health.

V gene TRBV5-1 combines with J gene TRBJ2-5; tentatively, D is TRBD2 (5 bases). The end of the DNA aligns better with TRBJ2-7, so the J call may be wrong. The CDR3 loop spans 15 amino acids. Germline lookup yields CDR1 SGHRS and CDR2 YFSETQ. In nucleotides, the CDR3 is TGCGCCAGCAGCCAGGATTCGGGATATTCGGTCGAGCAGTACTTC. It yields the protein CASSQDSGYSVEQYF.

This rearrangement joins TRBV4-3 to TRBJ2-1; 11 nucleotides agree with TRBD2. Germline lookup yields CDR1 LGHNA and CDR2 YSLEER. The CDR3 contains 18 residues. V lost 1 base, J lost 3 bases, and 8 bases stayed unmatched. CDR3 sequence: CASSQGATSGSLYNEQFF. The CDR3 DNA reads TGCGCCAGCAGCCAAGGAGCTACTAGCGGGAGTCTCTACAATGAGCAGTTCTTC.

The DNA of the CDR3 is TGTGCCAGCTCACCATCCAGGGGTCGCTCTGGGGCCAACGTCCTGACTTTC. Protein product: CASSPSRGRSGANVLTF. The chain combines TRBV18 with TRBJ2-6, with TRBD1 as a possible D gene (6 bases). The CDR3 contains 17 residues. V lost 2 bases and J lost 0, with 11 bases in between. CDR1 KGHSH and CDR2 LQKENI come from the germline V gene.

This clonotype appeared a single time. The junction shows a germline mismatch at one end, possibly a read error. CDR3 coding DNA: TGTGTCACCAGCAGAGACAGGACGGAGACCCAGTACTTC. Its translation is CVTSRDRTETQYF. The chain carries TRBV15 and TRBJ2-5, with a weak D call TRBD1 (6 bases). This CDR3 is 13 amino acids long. The germline CDR1 and CDR2 sequences are LNHNV and YYDKDF (reference sequence).

This clonotype was seen at least ten times. V usage is TRBV11-2 and J usage is TRBJ2-3; 13 nucleotides agree with TRBD2. The CDR3 totals 19 residues. Germline assignment: CDR1 SGHAT and CDR2 FQNNGV. Trimming cost V 2 bases and J 3 bases; bases outside gene matches: 11. The CDR3 DNA reads as TGTGCCAGCAGCTTATACGCCAAAGGACTAGCGGGGGATACAGATACGCAGTATTTT. It encodes CASSLYAKGLAGDTDTQYF.

The rearrangement joins TRBV15 to TRBJ2-5; no clear D. Germline CDR1 reads LNHNV; CDR2 reads YYDKDF (reference sequence). CDR3 size: 15 residues. V was clipped by 0 bases and J by 4 bases, with 12 bases between them. The CDR3 loop is CATSRDYTVTETQYF. CDR3 bases: TGTGCCACCAGCAGAGATTATACAGTCACAGAGACCCAGTACTTC.

This sequence joins TRBV19 and TRBJ2-1; D ambiguous. Germline values: CDR1 LNHDA, CDR2 SQIVND (reference sequence). The CDR3 extends over 11 amino acids. Trimming cost V 2 bases and J 4 bases, with 0 bases left between them. DNA of the CDR3: TGTGCCAGTAGTATATACAATGAGCAGTTCTTC. Translated, it gives CASSIYNEQFF.

In its sample, this clonotype was seen a few times. This sequence joins TRBV2 and TRBJ2-7; 9 bases map to TRBD2. J lost 3 bases, V lost 7 bases, and 7 bases had no gene match. The CDR3 length is 14 residues. In germline, CDR1 is SNHLY, CDR2 FYNNEI. The CDR3 sequence: CASMPGLAGYEQYF. CDR3 DNA sequence: TGTGCCAGCATGCCGGGACTAGCCGGCTACGAGCAGTACTTC.

The chain recombines TRBV6-5 with TRBJ2-7, with 7 bases identical to TRBD2. V shed 9 bases and J 1 base; nucleotides not matched to a gene: 6. CDR1 and CDR2 from the germline V gene are MNHEY and SVGAGI. This CDR3 comprises 13 residues. The CDR3 sequence is CASAAGESYEQYF. The CDR3 DNA follows: TGTGCCAGTGCGGCGGGGGAATCCTACGAGCAGTACTTC.

The chain links TRBV6-2 or TRBV6-3 to TRBJ2-1; possible D gene TRBD1, 8 bases. The germline V and J ends were trimmed by 7 bases and 2 bases, with 18 bases remaining between them. There are 16 residues in the CDR3. In germline, CDR1 is MNHEY, CDR2 SVGEGT. The CDR3 DNA follows: TGTGCCAGCACCCACAGGGGGGGCTTCACCTACAATGAGCAGTTCTTC. It specifies CASTHRGGFTYNEQFF.

The chain links TRBV20-1 to TRBJ2-7; maybe TRBD1 (5 bases). V was cut by 4 bases and J by 3 bases, with 16 bases left in between. CDR1 and CDR2 from the germline V gene are DFQATT and SNEGSKA (reference sequence). CDR3 size: 14 residues. The CDR3 sequence is CSANLGHINYEQYF. CDR3 sequence (DNA): TGCAGTGCTAACCTCGGACACATTAACTACGAGCAGTACTTC.

This clonotype was counted a few times. V usage is TRBV29-1 and J usage is TRBJ2-1; D possibly corresponds to TRBD1 (6 bases). Germline CDR1 reads SQVTM; CDR2 reads ANQGSEA. This CDR3 region has 12 residues. The CDR3 sequence is CTARGDYNEQFF. The CDR3 DNA reads as TGCACCGCCAGGGGTGATTACAATGAGCAGTTCTTC.

V usage is TRBV5-6 and J usage is TRBJ2-5; the D gene is possibly TRBD2 (5 bases). This CDR3 spans 17 amino acids. Deletions cut 0 bases from V and 11 bases from J, with 26 bases between. Germline V gene data show CDR1 as SGHDT and CDR2 as YYEEEE. For the CDR3, the DNA is TGTGCCAGCAGCTTGGTGGCTGCTAGCCCCATTCACAATGAGCAGTACTTC. It is translated as CASSLVAASPIHNEQYF.

A single count supports this clonotype. The genes are TRBV7-2 and TRBJ2-1; perhaps D is TRBD1 or TRBD2 (6 bases each). Germline values: CDR1 SGHTA, CDR2 FQGNSA. V was clipped by 4 bases and J by 7 bases, with 23 bases between them. This CDR3 contains 17 residues. The CDR3 reads CASSWALGAAGRNEQFF. The CDR3 DNA reads TGTGCCAGCAGCTGGGCCTTGGGGGCCGCGGGAAGGAATGAGCAGTTCTTC.

V usage is TRBV5-1 and J usage is TRBJ2-2; TRBD2 aligns across 7 bases. From germline, CDR1 is SGHRS and CDR2 YFSETQ. Unmatched junction bases numbered 8, after V lost 4 bases and J lost 2 bases. The CDR3 extends over 16 amino acids. DNA of the CDR3: TGCGCCAGCAGCCCTAGCGGTACGATAAACACCGGGGAGCTGTTTTTT. Amino acid sequence: CASSPSGTINTGELFF.

V is TRBV7-2 and J is TRBJ2-7, with 10 nucleotides matching TRBD2. The CDR3 sequence is 15 residues long. Germline V gene lookup returns CDR1 SGHTA and CDR2 FQGNSA. The V and J ends lost 5 bases and 6 bases, in that order; junction bases with no gene match: 10. As DNA, the CDR3 is TGTGCCAGCAGCCTTACCGGGACTAGCGTAAGCGAGCAGTACTTC. This translates into CASSLTGTSVSEQYF.

This clonotype was recorded many times. The V call is TRBV4-2, the J call TRBJ1-2; 9 bases are shared with TRBD1. This CDR3 region has 15 residues. V shed 1 base and J 1 base; nucleotides not matched to a gene: 1. The germline CDR1 and CDR2 sequences are LGHNA and YNFKEQ. The CDR3 region has the DNA TGTGCCAGCAGCCAAGGGGACAGGGATAACTATGGCTACACCTTC. As protein: CASSQGDRDNYGYTF.

The chain links TRBV5-5 to TRBJ2-4, with 13 bases lining up with TRBD2. The DNA end lines up better with TRBJ2-7; the J call may be wrong. The CDR3 covers 15 residues. Per germline, CDR1 SGHKS and CDR2 YYEKEE (reference sequence). CDR3 loop: CASSWTSGGPGEQYF. The CDR3 bases are TGTGCCAGCAGCTGGACTAGCGGGGGCCCCGGCGAGCAGTACTTC.

The V and J genes are TRBV7-3 and TRBJ2-3, with 9 bases lining up with TRBD1. Unmatched junction bases numbered 9, after V lost 5 bases and J lost 9 bases. Germline assignment: CDR1 SGHTA and CDR2 FQGTGA. The CDR3 is 14 residues long. The CDR3 DNA reads TGTGCCAGCAGCACCGGACAGGGGAAAGAGACGCAGTATTTT. It encodes CASSTGQGKETQYF.

J is TRBJ2-3 and V is TRBV20-1; D might be TRBD1 (5 bases). CDR1 and CDR2 (germline): DFQATT, SNEGSKA (reference sequence). V lost 1 base and J lost 8, with 13 bases in between. This CDR3 spans 13 amino acids. CDR3 in DNA: TGCAGTGCTAGAGCAGGGATTCGAGGTACGCAGTATTTT. Translated: CSARAGIRGTQYF.

The chain is built from TRBV6-5 and TRBJ2-3, with D perhaps matching TRBD1 (5 bases). Deletions cut 3 bases from V and 11 bases from J, with 15 bases between. The germline gives CDR1 MNHEY, CDR2 SVGAGI. This CDR3 is built from 13 residues. The CDR3 sequence: CASSYSPRVGQYF. The CDR3 nucleotides are TGTGCCAGCAGTTATAGTCCCAGGGTTGGGCAGTATTTT.

The V call is TRBV13, the J call TRBJ2-7; perhaps TRBD2 as D (5 bases). The CDR3 is made up of 15 amino acids. The germline V and J ends were trimmed by 0 bases and 1 base, with 10 bases remaining between them. Germline V gene data show CDR1 as PRHDT and CDR2 as FYEKMQ (reference sequence). This chain's CDR3 is CASSLGRTASYEQYF. CDR3 nucleotide sequence: TGTGCCAGCAGCTTAGGGCGGACTGCGTCCTACGAGCAGTACTTC.

This chain links TRBV13 with TRBJ1-6; D ambiguous. V was clipped by 4 bases and J by 4 bases, with 8 bases between them. The CDR3 runs to 14 residues. Germline-derived CDR1 and CDR2 are PRHDT and FYEKMQ (reference sequence). CDR3 bases: TGTGCCAGCAGCTCAGCGGGATATAATTCACCCCTCCACTTT. Protein: CASSSAGYNSPLHF.

This clonotype was picked up a small number of times. This chain uses TRBV20-1 with TRBJ2-6; D unresolved. Germline CDR1 DFQATT, CDR2 SNEGSKA (reference sequence). CDR3 length equals 17 residues. The ends were cut back, 5 bases at V and 1 base at J, with 18 bases in the middle. The CDR3 loop reads CSASAWTEDSGANVLTF. The CDR3 nucleotides read TGCAGTGCTTCGGCCTGGACGGAAGATTCTGGGGCCAACGTCCTGACTTTC.

The V and J genes are TRBV6-2 or TRBV6-3 and TRBJ2-1, with D maybe TRBD2 (5 bases). CDR1 is MNHEY and CDR2 is SVGEGT in the germline V gene. V was shortened by 6 bases and J by 5 bases, with 14 bases between the two germline ends. There are 14 residues in the CDR3. The CDR3 DNA follows: TGTGCCAGCAGACTGCTAGCAGCCCACAATGAGCAGTTCTTC. It is translated as CASRLLAAHNEQFF.